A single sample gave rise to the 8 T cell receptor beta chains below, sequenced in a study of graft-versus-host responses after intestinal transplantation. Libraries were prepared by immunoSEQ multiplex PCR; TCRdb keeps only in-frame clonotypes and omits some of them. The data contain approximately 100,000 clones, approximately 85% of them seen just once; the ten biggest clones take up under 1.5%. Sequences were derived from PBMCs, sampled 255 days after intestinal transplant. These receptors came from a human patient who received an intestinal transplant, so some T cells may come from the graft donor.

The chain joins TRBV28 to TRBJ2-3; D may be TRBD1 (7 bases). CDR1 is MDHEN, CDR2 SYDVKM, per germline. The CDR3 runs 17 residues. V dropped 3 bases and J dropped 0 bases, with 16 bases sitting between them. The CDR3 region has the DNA TGTGCCAGCAGTTTTCCCTTGACAGGGACTAGCACAGATACGCAGTATTTT. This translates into CASSFPLTGTSTDTQYF.

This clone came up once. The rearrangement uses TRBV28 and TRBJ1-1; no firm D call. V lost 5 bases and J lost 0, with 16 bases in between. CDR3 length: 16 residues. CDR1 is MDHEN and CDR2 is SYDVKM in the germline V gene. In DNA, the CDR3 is TGTGCCAGCAGTCGGGTGGGAAGTTGGATGAACACTGAAGCTTTCTTT. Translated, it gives CASSRVGSWMNTEAFF.

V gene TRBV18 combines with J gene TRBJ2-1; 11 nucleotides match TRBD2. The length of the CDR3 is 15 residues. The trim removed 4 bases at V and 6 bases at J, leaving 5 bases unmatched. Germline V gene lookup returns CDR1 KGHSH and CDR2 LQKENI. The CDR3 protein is CASSLLSGGANEQFF. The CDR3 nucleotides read TGTGCCAGCTCACTCCTTAGCGGGGGGGCCAATGAGCAGTTCTTC.

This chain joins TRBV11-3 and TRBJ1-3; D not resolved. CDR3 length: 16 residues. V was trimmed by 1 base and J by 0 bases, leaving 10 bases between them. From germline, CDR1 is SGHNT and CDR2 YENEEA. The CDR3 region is CASSLVSGTSGNTIYF. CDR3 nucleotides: TGTGCCAGCAGCTTAGTGTCGGGAACCTCTGGAAACACCATATATTTT.

DNA for the CDR3: TGTGCCAGCAGCCAAGGGGCAGACTTTAGCAATCAGCCCCAGCATTTT. This sequence encodes CASSQGADFSNQPQHF. The rearrangement joins TRBV9 to TRBJ1-5; D is possibly TRBD1 (5 bases). In germline, CDR1 is SGDLS, CDR2 YYNGEE. V was shortened by 4 bases and J by 0 bases, with 14 bases between the two germline ends. The CDR3 length is 16 residues.

The CDR3 protein is CASSANRDSSEAFF. CDR3 nucleotide sequence: TGTGCCAGCAGCGCTAACCGGGACAGCTCTGAAGCTTTCTTT. The J gene is TRBJ1-1, the V gene TRBV28, with 7 bases matching TRBD1. V gave up 6 bases and J gave up 6 bases; unmatched junction bases: 10. Germline V gene sequence: CDR1 MDHEN, CDR2 SYDVKM. This CDR3 is built from 14 residues.

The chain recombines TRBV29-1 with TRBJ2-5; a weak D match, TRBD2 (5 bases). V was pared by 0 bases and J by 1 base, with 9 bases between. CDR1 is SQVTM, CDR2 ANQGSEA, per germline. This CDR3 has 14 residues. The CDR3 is CSVEDRGLQETQYF. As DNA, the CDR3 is TGCAGCGTTGAAGATCGAGGACTCCAAGAGACCCAGTACTTC. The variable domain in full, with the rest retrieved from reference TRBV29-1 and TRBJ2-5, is SAVISQKPSRDICQRGTSLTIQCQVDSQVTMMFWYRQQPGQSLTLIATANQGSEATYESGFVIDKFPISRPNLTFSTLTVSNMSPEDSSIYLCSVEDRGLQETQYFGPGTRLLVL.

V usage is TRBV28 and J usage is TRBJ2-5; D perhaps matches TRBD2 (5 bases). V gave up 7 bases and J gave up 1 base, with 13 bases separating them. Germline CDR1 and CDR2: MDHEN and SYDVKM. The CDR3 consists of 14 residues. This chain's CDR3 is CASTPTGVQETQYF. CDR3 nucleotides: TGTGCCAGCACCCCCACCGGGGTCCAAGAGACCCAGTACTTC.